The next 10 T cell receptor beta chains were all read from a single sample in a study of shared clonotypes between healthy human individuals. The data were produced by immunoSEQ multiplex PCR, yet TCRdb's version contains in-frame clones alone and is incomplete. The table lists some 790,000 clones, 72% of them singletons. Specimen: memory CD4+ T cells sorted from blood. The subset denotes: CD45RA-negative fraction. The receptor set was obtained from a woman in her thirties in good health.

This sequence joins TRBV28 and TRBJ1-1; D ambiguous. The CDR3 sequence is 13 residues long. V gave up 8 bases and J gave up 0 bases, with 10 bases separating them. Looked up from germline, CDR1 is MDHEN and CDR2 is SYDVKM. The CDR3 DNA reads TGTGCCAGCCGTAAGAGGGTGAACACTGAAGCTTTCTTT. It encodes CASRKRVNTEAFF.

This chain uses TRBV6-4 with TRBJ2-5; no definite D call. CDR1 is MRHNA and CDR2 is SNTAGT in the germline V gene. There are 12 residues in the CDR3. CDR3 nucleotide sequence: TGTGTCCAGCTCACGGGCAGGGAGACCCAGTACTTC. Its translation is CVQLTGRETQYF.

This rearrangement joins TRBV15 to TRBJ2-3; 9 bases agree with TRBD1. This CDR3 has 16 residues. V trimming: 5 bases; J trimming: 3 bases; junction bases outside the gene matches: 9. Germline CDR1 LNHNV, CDR2 YYDKDF (reference sequence). The CDR3: CATSGGPGQGTDTQYF. In DNA, the CDR3 is TGTGCCACCAGCGGCGGTCCGGGACAGGGTACAGATACGCAGTATTTT. The entire variable domain, with the rest obtained from reference TRBV15 and TRBJ2-3, is as follows: DAMVIQNPRYQVTQFGKPVTLSCSQTLNHNVMYWYQQKSSQAPKLLFHYYDKDFNNEADTPDNFQSRRPNTSFCFLDIRSPGLGDTAMYLCATSGGPGQGTDTQYFGPGTRLTVL.

The rearrangement joins TRBV6-1 to TRBJ1-1; 7 bases map to TRBD1. This CDR3 is built from 11 residues. CDR1 and CDR2 (germline): MNHNS, SASEGT. V lost 7 bases and J lost 7; bases outside the gene matches: 3. The CDR3 is CASNWDSEAFF. In DNA, the CDR3 is TGTGCCAGCAACTGGGACAGTGAAGCTTTCTTT.

The V and J genes are TRBV15 and TRBJ2-3; D remains unclear. Per the germline V gene, CDR1 is LNHNV and CDR2 is YYDKDF (reference sequence). The CDR3 has 13 amino acids. Trimming removed 8 bases from V and 4 bases from J, with 13 bases in between. The CDR3 region is CATSGFLSDTQYF. The CDR3 coding sequence is TGTGCCACCTCGGGCTTCCTCTCAGATACGCAGTATTTT.

With respect to this clone: Just one base apart from a much larger clone, this may be a read error. Different DNA sequences within this sample yield the same CDR3. The genes are TRBV11-2 and TRBJ1-5, with D perhaps matching TRBD1 (5 bases). This CDR3 spans 15 amino acids. From germline, CDR1 is SGHAT and CDR2 FQNNGV. V lost 3 bases and J 6 bases, leaving 15 bases between the germline ends. The CDR3 reads CASSFGRGEGQPQHF. For the CDR3, the DNA is TGTGCCAGCAGCTTTGGCAGAGGGGAGGGTCAGCCCCAGCATTTT.

This clone has just one count. V gene TRBV5-1 combines with J gene TRBJ1-2, with D perhaps matching TRBD1 (6 bases). Per the germline V gene, CDR1 is SGHRS and CDR2 is YFSETQ. The CDR3 has 13 residues. V was shortened by 7 bases and J by 7 bases, with 17 bases between the two germline ends. The CDR3 loop reads CASFSGTTGGYTF. The CDR3 bases are TGCGCCAGCTTCTCCGGGACAACGGGTGGCTACACCTTC.

The chain recombines TRBV7-3 with TRBJ2-3, with TRBD2 identical over 10 bases. Trimming took 8 bases from V and 2 from J; bases not matched to a gene: 10. Germline loops: CDR1 SGHTA, CDR2 FQGTGA. CDR3 length: 16 amino acids. Here the CDR3 reads CASSRTSGKNTDTQYF. Here the CDR3 DNA reads TGTGCCAGCTCCCGGACTAGCGGAAAAAACACAGATACGCAGTATTTT.

The chain links TRBV18 to TRBJ2-7; a possible D gene is TRBD1 (5 bases). The CDR3 sequence is 14 residues long. Germline lookup yields CDR1 KGHSH and CDR2 LQKENI. The V gene lost 3 bases and the J gene lost 3 bases, with 12 bases spanning the gap. The CDR3 region is CASSPTEGNYEQYF. CDR3 sequence (DNA): TGTGCCAGCTCACCGACAGAAGGTAACTACGAGCAGTACTTC.

This chain uses TRBV19 with TRBJ1-5, with D perhaps TRBD1 (5 bases). V was pared by 3 bases and J by 3 bases, with 12 bases between. Germline assignment: CDR1 LNHDA and CDR2 SQIVND (reference sequence). The CDR3 covers 15 residues. The CDR3 spells CASSITGTNNQPQHF. The CDR3 region has the DNA TGTGCCAGTAGTATTACCGGGACCAACAATCAGCCCCAGCATTTT.